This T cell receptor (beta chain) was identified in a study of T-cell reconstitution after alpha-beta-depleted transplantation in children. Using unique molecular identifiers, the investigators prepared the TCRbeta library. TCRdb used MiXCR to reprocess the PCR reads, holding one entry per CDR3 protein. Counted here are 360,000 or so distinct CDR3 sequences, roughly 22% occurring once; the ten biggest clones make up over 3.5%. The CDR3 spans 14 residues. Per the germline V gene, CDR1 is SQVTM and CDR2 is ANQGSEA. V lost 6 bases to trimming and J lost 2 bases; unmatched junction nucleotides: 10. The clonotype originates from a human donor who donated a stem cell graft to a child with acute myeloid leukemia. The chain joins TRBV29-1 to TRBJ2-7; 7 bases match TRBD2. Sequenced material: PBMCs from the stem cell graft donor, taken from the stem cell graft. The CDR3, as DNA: TGCAGCGTGGGGGAGGGGTCCACTCCCTACGAGCAGTACTTC. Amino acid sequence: CSVGEGSTPYEQYF.